These 6 T cell receptor beta chains originate from one sample sequenced in a study of beta chain features in type 1 diabetes. Study results and caveats: The study found moderately but significantly shorter TCRB CDR3s in all four CD4+ subsets of Type 1 diabetes patients.

Expressed TCRB transcripts were sequenced after all isolated RNA was converted to cDNA. TCRdb keeps only in-frame clones here, not all; method: immunoSEQ multiplex PCR. The sample lists 300,000 to 350,000 clones; roughly 9% were seen once. For these receptors, no antigen is known. Sequencing input: central memory CD4+ T cells from blood. These receptors originate from a man aged 25-40 years with type 1 diabetes.

This clone was found a few times. This chain links TRBV7-2 with TRBJ1-1; possible D gene TRBD1, 5 bases. The length of the CDR3 is 14 residues. Germline V gives CDR1 SGHTA, CDR2 FQGNSA. Trimming took off 7 bases at V and 3 bases at J, with 15 bases between the two ends. DNA for the CDR3: TGTGCCAGCACCCCCCAGGGTTTGCACACTGAAGCTTTCTTT. It is translated as CASTPQGLHTEAFF.

This clone was counted between two and nine times. The J gene is TRBJ1-5, the V gene TRBV28; the match to TRBD1 covers 7 bases. The CDR3 has 16 amino acids. Trimming took 6 bases from V and 2 from J; bases not matched to a gene: 10. CDR1 MDHEN and CDR2 SYDVKM come from the germline V gene. CDR3 DNA: TGTGCCAGCAGCCGAGCGACAGGGCTCGGCAATCAGCCCCAGCATTTT. This codes for CASSRATGLGNQPQHF.

The chain uses TRBV7-9 and TRBJ1-1, with TRBD1 as a possible D gene (6 bases). V shed 5 bases and J shed 3 bases, with 13 bases lying between them. There are 14 residues in the CDR3. The germline V gene encodes CDR1 SEHNR and CDR2 FQNEAQ (reference sequence). The CDR3 nucleotides read TGTGCCAGCAGCGGAACCGCAGGGGACACTGAAGCTTTCTTT. Translating gives CASSGTAGDTEAFF. Based on the CDR3 plus reference TRBV7-9 and TRBJ1-1, the full variable domain is DTGVSQNPRHKITKRGQNVTFRCDPISEHNRLYWYRQTLGQGPEFLTYFQNEAQLEKSRLLSDRFSAERPKGSFSTLEIQRTEQGDSAMYLCASSGTAGDTEAFFGQGTRLTVV.

This clone has just a few counts. Additional DNA sequences in this sample encode the identical CDR3. The chain employs TRBV30 and TRBJ1-5; D gene unclear. There are 13 residues in the CDR3. The germline gives CDR1 GTSNPN, CDR2 SVGIG (reference sequence). V lost 3 bases, J lost 0 bases, and 6 bases lay in between. The CDR3 DNA reads TGTGCCTGGAGGGCCGATAGCAATCAGCCCCAGCATTTT. The encoded protein is CAWRADSNQPQHF.

The rearrangement links TRBV30 to TRBJ2-5; perhaps D is TRBD1 or TRBD2 (6 bases each). The CDR3 is made up of 14 amino acids. From germline, CDR1 is GTSNPN and CDR2 SVGIG (reference sequence). V was trimmed by 0 bases and J by 1 base, leaving 9 bases between them. The CDR3, as DNA: TGTGCCTGGAGTGTAGGGGGGCTCCAAGAGACCCAGTACTTC. Protein product: CAWSVGGLQETQYF.

The chain couples TRBV7-6 to TRBJ1-3, with unresolved D. V lost 1 base, J lost 4 bases, and 11 bases lay in between. CDR1 is SGHVS, CDR2 FNYEAQ, per germline. The CDR3 has 15 residues. The DNA for the CDR3 is TGTGCCAGCAGCTTAGGAAACGTGGGCGGAAACACCATATATTTT. The encoded protein is CASSLGNVGGNTIYF.